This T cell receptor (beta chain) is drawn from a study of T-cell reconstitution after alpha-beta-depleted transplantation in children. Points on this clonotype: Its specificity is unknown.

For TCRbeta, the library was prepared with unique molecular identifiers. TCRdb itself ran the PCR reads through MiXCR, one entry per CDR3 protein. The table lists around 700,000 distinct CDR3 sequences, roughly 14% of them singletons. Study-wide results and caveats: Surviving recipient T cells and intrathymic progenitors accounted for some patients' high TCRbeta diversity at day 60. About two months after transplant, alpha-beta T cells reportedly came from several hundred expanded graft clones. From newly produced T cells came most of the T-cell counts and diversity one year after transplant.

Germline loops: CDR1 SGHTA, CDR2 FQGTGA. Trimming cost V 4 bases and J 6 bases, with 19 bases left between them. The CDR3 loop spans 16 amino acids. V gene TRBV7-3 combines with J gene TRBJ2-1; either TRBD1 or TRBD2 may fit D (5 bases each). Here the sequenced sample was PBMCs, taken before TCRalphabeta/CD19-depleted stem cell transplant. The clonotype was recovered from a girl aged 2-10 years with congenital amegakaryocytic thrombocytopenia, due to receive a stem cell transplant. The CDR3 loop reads CASSSYGGSSLNEQFF. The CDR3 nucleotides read TGTGCCAGCAGCTCATATGGGGGTAGCTCCCTCAATGAGCAGTTCTTC.